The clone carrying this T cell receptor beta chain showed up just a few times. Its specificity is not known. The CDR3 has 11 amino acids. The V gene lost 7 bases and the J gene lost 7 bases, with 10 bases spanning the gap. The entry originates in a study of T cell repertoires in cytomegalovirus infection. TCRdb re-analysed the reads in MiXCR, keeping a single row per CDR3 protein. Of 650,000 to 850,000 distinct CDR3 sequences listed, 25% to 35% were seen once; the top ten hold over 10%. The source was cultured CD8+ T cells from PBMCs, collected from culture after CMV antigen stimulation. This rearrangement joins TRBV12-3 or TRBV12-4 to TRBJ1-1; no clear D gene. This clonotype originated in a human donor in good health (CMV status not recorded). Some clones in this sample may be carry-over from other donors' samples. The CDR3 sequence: CASTPGSEAFF. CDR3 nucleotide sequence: TGTGCCAGCACACCAGGCAGTGAAGCTTTCTTT.